This entry features one TCR beta chain sequence. TCRdb fed the RT-PCR reads into MiXCR, producing one record per CDR3 protein. The data contain roughly 760,000 distinct CDR3 sequences, approximately 22% of them seen just once; the ten biggest clones take up about a tenth. Germline CDR1 reads SGHNT; CDR2 reads YYREEE (reference sequence). The CDR3 contains 14 residues. Deletions cut 4 bases from V and 3 bases from J, with 13 bases between. The data were obtained in a study of response to subunit inactivated influenza vaccine. Sequencing used PBMCs from blood, obtained 5 days after vaccination. This receptor was obtained from a man aged 45-65 years who received an inactivated influenza vaccine. This chain joins TRBV5-4 and TRBJ1-2, with D possibly matching TRBD1 (5 bases). For the CDR3, the DNA is TGTGCCAGCAGCGAGGGACGAACCGACTATGGCTACACCTTC. Translation gives CASSEGRTDYGYTF.